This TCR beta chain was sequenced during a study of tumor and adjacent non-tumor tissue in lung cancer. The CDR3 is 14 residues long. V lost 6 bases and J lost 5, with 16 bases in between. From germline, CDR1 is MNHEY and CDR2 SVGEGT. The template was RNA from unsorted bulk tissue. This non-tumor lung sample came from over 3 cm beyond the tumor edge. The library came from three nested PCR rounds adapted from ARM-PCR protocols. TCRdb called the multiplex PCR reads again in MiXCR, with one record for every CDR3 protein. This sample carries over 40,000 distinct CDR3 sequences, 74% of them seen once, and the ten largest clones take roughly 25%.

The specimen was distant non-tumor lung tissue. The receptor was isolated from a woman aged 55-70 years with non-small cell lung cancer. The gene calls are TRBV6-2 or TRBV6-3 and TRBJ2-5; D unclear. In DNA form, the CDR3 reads TGTGCCAGCAGCCCTCTGTTGGATTTGGAGACCCAGTACTTC. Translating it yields CASSPLLDLETQYF.